The clone carrying this TCR beta chain came up many times. The record originates from a study of glioma-infiltrating T cells. Using RNA template, CDR3s of TCR alpha and beta were amplified with iRepertoire arm-PCR. TCRdb itself ran the multiplex PCR reads through MiXCR, one entry per CDR3 protein. The table lists fewer than 200,000 distinct CDR3 sequences, about 31% of them singletons. The specimen was glioma tissue, nonneoplastic brain tissue, or PBMCs (not recorded which). This TCR derives from a human donor with low-grade glioma or glioblastoma, undergoing nonglioma brain surgery, or in good health (not recorded which).

The CDR3 nucleotides read TGCAGTGTAGTTGAGGCCTTGAACACTGAAGCTTTCTTT. It yields the protein CSVVEALNTEAFF. This chain uses TRBV20-1 with TRBJ1-1; D is unresolved. In germline, CDR1 is DFQATT, CDR2 SNEGSKA (reference sequence). V lost 7 bases, J lost 0 bases, and 12 bases lay in between. The CDR3 spans 13 residues.